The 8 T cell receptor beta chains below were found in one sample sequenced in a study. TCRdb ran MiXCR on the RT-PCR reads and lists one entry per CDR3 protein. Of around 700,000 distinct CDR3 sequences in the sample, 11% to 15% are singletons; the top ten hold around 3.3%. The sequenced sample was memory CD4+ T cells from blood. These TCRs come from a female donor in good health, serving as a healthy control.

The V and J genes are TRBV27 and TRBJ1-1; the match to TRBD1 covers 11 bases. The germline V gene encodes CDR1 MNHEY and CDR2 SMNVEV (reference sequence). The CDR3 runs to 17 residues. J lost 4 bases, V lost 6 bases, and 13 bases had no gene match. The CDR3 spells CASRHRTGGGYGTEAFF. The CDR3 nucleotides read TGTGCCAGCAGACACCGGACAGGGGGCGGGTATGGCACTGAAGCTTTCTTT.

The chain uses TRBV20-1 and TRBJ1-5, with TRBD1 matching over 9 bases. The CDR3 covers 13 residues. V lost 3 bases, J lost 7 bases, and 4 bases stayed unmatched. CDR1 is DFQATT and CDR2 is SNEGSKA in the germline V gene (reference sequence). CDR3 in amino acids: CSASRDRDQPQHF. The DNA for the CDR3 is TGCAGTGCTAGTAGGGACAGGGACCAGCCCCAGCATTTT.

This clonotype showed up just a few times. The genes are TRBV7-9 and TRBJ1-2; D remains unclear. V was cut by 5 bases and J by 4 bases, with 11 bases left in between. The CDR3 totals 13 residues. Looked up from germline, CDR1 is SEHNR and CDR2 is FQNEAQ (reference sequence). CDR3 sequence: CASSHGGIYGYTF. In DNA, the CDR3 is TGTGCCAGCAGCCACGGAGGAATCTATGGCTACACCTTC.

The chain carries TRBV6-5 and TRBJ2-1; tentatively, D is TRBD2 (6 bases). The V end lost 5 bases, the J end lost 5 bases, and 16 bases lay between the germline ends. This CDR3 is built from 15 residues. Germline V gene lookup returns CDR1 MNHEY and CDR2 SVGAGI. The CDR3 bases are TGTGCCAGCAGTCCCCGGGAGAAGGTCGACAATGAGCAGTTCTTC. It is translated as CASSPREKVDNEQFF.

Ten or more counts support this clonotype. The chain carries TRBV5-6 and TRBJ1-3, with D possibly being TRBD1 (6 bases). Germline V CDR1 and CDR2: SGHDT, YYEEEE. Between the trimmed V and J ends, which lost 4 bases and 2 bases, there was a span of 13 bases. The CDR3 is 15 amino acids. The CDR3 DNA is TGTGCCAGCAGCGGCGTGGACAGTGCTGGAAACACCATATATTTT. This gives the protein CASSGVDSAGNTIYF.

CDR3 nucleotides: TGCGCCAGCAGCTTGGAAGCCAGCGCCTACAATGAGCAGTTCTTC. Residues: CASSLEASAYNEQFF. The chain is built from TRBV5-1 and TRBJ2-1; D remains unclear. The length of the CDR3 is 15 residues. The V gene lost 0 bases and the J gene lost 2 bases, with 9 bases spanning the gap. The V gene's germline CDR1 is SGHRS and CDR2 YFSETQ. The full variable domain, in which reference TRBV5-1 and TRBJ2-1 provide the parts outside the CDR3, is KAGVTQTPRYLIKTRGQQVTLSCSPISGHRSVSWYQQTPGQGLQFLFEYFSETQRNKGNFPGRFSGRQFSNSRSEMNVSTLELGDSALYLCASSLEASAYNEQFFGPGTRLTVL.

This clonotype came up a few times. The CDR3 protein is CASSPPSGDNYGYTF. Written as DNA, the CDR3 is TGCGCCAGCAGCCCGCCGTCGGGCGATAACTATGGCTACACCTTC. The gene calls are TRBV4-1 and TRBJ1-2, with D unresolved. The CDR3 covers 15 residues. Germline V gives CDR1 MGHRA, CDR2 YSYEKL. With 4 bases removed from V and 1 base from J, the gap between germline ends came to 13 bases.

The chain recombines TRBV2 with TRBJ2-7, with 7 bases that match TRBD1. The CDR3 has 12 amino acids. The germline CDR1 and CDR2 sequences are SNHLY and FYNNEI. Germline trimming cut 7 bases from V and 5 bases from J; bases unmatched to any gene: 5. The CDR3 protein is CASKRQGHEQYF. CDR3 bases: TGTGCCAGCAAGCGACAGGGCCACGAGCAGTACTTC.